A single sample is the source of the 27 T cell receptor beta chains below, sequenced in a study of T-cell reconstitution after alpha-beta-depleted transplantation in children. Unique molecular identifiers were used to barcode this TCRbeta library. A single record per CDR3 protein comes from TCRdb applying MiXCR to the PCR reads. The top ten clones hold 3% to 4.5% of a sample with almost 400,000 distinct CDR3 sequences, over 20% of them seen once. Sequencing used PBMCs from the stem cell graft donor, obtained from the stem cell graft. The origin of the receptors is a human donor who donated a stem cell graft to a child with acute myeloid leukemia.

The chain employs TRBV6-5 and TRBJ2-6; the D is unclear. CDR3 length equals 18 residues. The germline V gene encodes CDR1 MNHEY and CDR2 SVGAGI. Trimming cost V 7 bases and J 0 bases, with 19 bases left between them. The CDR3 region has the DNA TGTGCCAGCAATTGGCCGGGCAGGTTTAACTCTGGGGCCAACGTCCTGACTTTC. Its translation is CASNWPGRFNSGANVLTF.

The rearrangement links TRBV28 to TRBJ2-7, with a weak D call TRBD1 (6 bases). The V and J ends lost 3 bases and 5 bases respectively, with 11 bases between them. The CDR3 is 13 residues long. Germline V gene sequence: CDR1 MDHEN, CDR2 SYDVKM. CDR3 loop: CASSFRGTNEQYF. The CDR3 DNA reads TGTGCCAGCAGTTTTAGGGGGACGAACGAGCAGTACTTC.

This chain connects TRBV27 to TRBJ2-5; D is perhaps TRBD2 (6 bases). There are 15 residues in the CDR3. Germline values: CDR1 MNHEY, CDR2 SMNVEV (reference sequence). Trimming took off 7 bases at V and 2 bases at J, with 17 bases between the two ends. CDR3 DNA sequence: TGTGCCAGCATCCTGGAGGGAGAGGAGCAAGAGACCCAGTACTTC. Its protein product is CASILEGEEQETQYF.

The sample holds a few counts of this clonotype. V and J are TRBV20-1 and TRBJ2-7, with TRBD2 matching over 9 bases. V dropped 1 base and J dropped 1; count of bases not matched to a gene: 5. This CDR3 contains 15 residues. Looked up from germline, CDR1 is DFQATT and CDR2 is SNEGSKA (reference sequence). The CDR3 loop is CSARGSLAGSYEQYF. For the CDR3, the DNA is TGCAGTGCTAGAGGATCCCTAGCGGGATCCTACGAGCAGTACTTC.

This clonotype was counted ten times or more. The chain links TRBV20-1 to TRBJ2-3, with 10 nucleotides matching TRBD2. The CDR3 runs 16 residues. V shed 6 bases, J shed 2 bases, and the junction held 11 bases outside the gene matches. Germline V gives CDR1 DFQATT, CDR2 SNEGSKA (reference sequence). The CDR3 reads CSALAGGALTTDTQYF. The CDR3 nucleotides read TGCAGTGCCTTAGCGGGAGGTGCCCTCACCACAGATACGCAGTATTTT.

This clonotype was detected many times. V gene TRBV10-3 combines with J gene TRBJ2-4; 7 bases map to TRBD2. The V gene's germline CDR1 is ENHRY and CDR2 SYGVKD. V shed 3 bases, J shed 0 bases, and the junction held 17 bases outside the gene matches. The CDR3 has 20 amino acids. Written as DNA, the CDR3 is TGTGCCATCAGTGAAGTACCGGGAGGCCCTGGAGTGTCAGCCAAAAACATTCAGTACTTC. Translating gives CAISEVPGGPGVSAKNIQYF.

This clonotype was seen more than once but under ten times. The rearrangement links TRBV29-1 to TRBJ1-1, with TRBD1 matching 8 bases. CDR1 is SQVTM and CDR2 is ANQGSEA in the germline V gene. This CDR3 has 13 amino acids. The trim removed 6 bases at V and 2 bases at J, leaving 5 bases unmatched. CDR3 nucleotide sequence: TGCAGCGTCTCGGGACAGGAAAACACTGAAGCTTTCTTT. It is translated as CSVSGQENTEAFF.

A few counts support this clonotype. J is TRBJ2-5 and V is TRBV7-6, with unresolved D. V was shortened by 5 bases and J by 5 bases, with 9 bases between the two germline ends. The CDR3 has 12 residues. Germline V gene sequence: CDR1 SGHVS, CDR2 FNYEAQ. CDR3 sequence reads: CASSTRTETQYF. In DNA, the CDR3 is TGTGCCAGCAGCACCCGAACGGAGACCCAGTACTTC.

The chain links TRBV15 to TRBJ2-7; a weak D match, TRBD2 (6 bases). Trimming removed 4 bases from V and 3 bases from J, with 16 bases in between. CDR1 and CDR2 from the germline V gene are LNHNV and YYDKDF (reference sequence). This CDR3 spans 15 amino acids. CDR3 sequence (DNA): TGTGCCACCAGCACTCGGGGGTCACAATACTACGAGCAGTACTTC. Translating gives CATSTRGSQYYEQYF. The full variable domain, with the rest looked up from reference TRBV15 and TRBJ2-7, is DAMVIQNPRYQVTQFGKPVTLSCSQTLNHNVMYWYQQKSSQAPKLLFHYYDKDFNNEADTPDNFQSRRPNTSFCFLDIRSPGLGDTAMYLCATSTRGSQYYEQYFGPGTRLTVT.

This clonotype has a count of ten or more. The V gene is TRBV12-3 or TRBV12-4, the J gene TRBJ2-1, with no clear D. The ends were cut back, 11 bases at V and 6 bases at J, with 11 bases in the middle. There are 11 residues in the CDR3. The CDR3 coding sequence is TGTGCCTCACAAAGATCCAATGAGCAGTTCTTC. The encoded protein is CASQRSNEQFF.

This rearrangement joins TRBV6-5 to TRBJ2-1; 8 bases map to TRBD2. Germline CDR1 reads MNHEY; CDR2 reads SVGAGI. CDR3 length equals 16 residues. V shed 7 bases and J 7 bases; nucleotides not matched to a gene: 15. CDR3 sequence reads: CASTLLELAEGNEQFF. The CDR3 DNA is TGTGCCAGCACTCTACTGGAACTAGCGGAAGGAAATGAGCAGTTCTTC.

The table lists this clonotype with a few counts. The V call is TRBV12-3 or TRBV12-4, the J call TRBJ2-7, with 10 bases matching TRBD1. CDR3 length: 14 amino acids. J was trimmed by 6 bases and V by 6 bases; bases with no gene match: 8. The CDR3 coding sequence is TGTGCCAGCAGCTCCTGGACAGGGGGGAGCGAGCAGTACTTC. Its protein product is CASSSWTGGSEQYF.

The rearrangement uses TRBV29-1 and TRBJ2-7; D might be TRBD2 (6 bases). V shed 5 bases and J shed 0 bases, with 8 bases lying between them. Germline CDR1 reads SQVTM; CDR2 reads ANQGSEA. The CDR3 runs to 12 residues. CDR3 coding DNA: TGCAGCGTTAAGACTAGCTCCTACGAGCAGTACTTC. Residues: CSVKTSSYEQYF.

The table lists this clonotype with a few counts. The V and J genes are TRBV6-1 and TRBJ2-7; D might be TRBD2 (7 bases). CDR1 is MNHNS, CDR2 SASEGT, per germline. The V and J ends lost 7 bases and 0 bases respectively, with 13 bases between them. CDR3 length: 14 amino acids. CDR3: CASTTGGSSYEQYF. CDR3 DNA sequence: TGTGCCAGCACCACGGGGGGCAGCTCCTACGAGCAGTACTTC.

This CDR3 is CASSQASPQYTDTQYF. The CDR3 DNA reads TGTGCCAGCAGCCAAGCCTCACCCCAGTACACAGATACGCAGTATTTT. The gene calls are TRBV4-2 and TRBJ2-3; D is unclear. This CDR3 has 16 residues. Germline loops: CDR1 LGHNA, CDR2 YNFKEQ. The V end was cut by 1 base, the J end by 2 bases, with 13 bases between.

This clonotype was detected ten times or more. V gene TRBV20-1 combines with J gene TRBJ2-5; 10 bases map to TRBD2. V was pared by 7 bases and J by 5 bases, with 10 bases of the junction left unmatched. The germline gives CDR1 DFQATT, CDR2 SNEGSKA (reference sequence). The CDR3 runs 14 residues. CDR3 nucleotide sequence: TGCAGTGTGTACCTAGCGGGAGTTATGGAGACCCAGTACTTC. Translation: CSVYLAGVMETQYF.

This clonotype was seen a few times. The chain employs TRBV5-1 and TRBJ1-5; the match to TRBD1 covers 9 bases. J was trimmed by 7 bases and V by 0 bases; bases with no gene match: 5. This CDR3 region has 15 residues. CDR1 and CDR2 from the germline V gene are SGHRS and YFSETQ. The CDR3 region has the DNA TGCGCCAGCAGCTTGGAGGGACAGGGCGCCCAGCCCCAGCATTTT. This translates into CASSLEGQGAQPQHF.

Many counts were recorded for this clonotype. The J gene is TRBJ2-1, the V gene TRBV20-1; possible D gene TRBD2, 5 bases. There are 14 residues in the CDR3. Germline CDR1 and CDR2: DFQATT and SNEGSKA (reference sequence). Deletions cut 3 bases from V and 3 bases from J, with 12 bases between. CDR3 loop: CSASRPEGYNEQFF. DNA of the CDR3: TGCAGTGCTAGTCGACCTGAGGGCTACAATGAGCAGTTCTTC.

At least ten counts were recorded for this clonotype. The chain couples TRBV6-2 or TRBV6-3 to TRBJ2-1, with TRBD2 matching 13 bases. V shed 2 bases, J shed 7 bases, and the junction held 5 bases outside the gene matches. The CDR3 is 16 amino acids. Germline CDR1 reads MNHEY; CDR2 reads SVGEGT. The chain's CDR3 is CASSYGLAGAGNEQFF. DNA for the CDR3: TGTGCCAGCAGTTACGGACTAGCGGGAGCGGGGAATGAGCAGTTCTTC.

This clonotype has a count of ten or more. V usage is TRBV20-1 and J usage is TRBJ2-5; D uncertain. Germline CDR1 and CDR2: DFQATT and SNEGSKA (reference sequence). Trimming cost V 4 bases and J 2 bases, with 8 bases left between them. The CDR3 sequence is 12 residues long. The CDR3 here is CSAIWTQETQYF. The CDR3 DNA follows: TGCAGTGCTATCTGGACGCAAGAGACCCAGTACTTC.

V usage is TRBV20-1 and J usage is TRBJ2-7; D remains ambiguous. Trimming cost V 3 bases and J 0 bases, with 9 bases left between them. Germline-derived CDR1 and CDR2 are DFQATT and SNEGSKA (reference sequence). There are 13 residues in the CDR3. The CDR3 loop reads CSARLGSSYEQYF. The CDR3 DNA reads as TGCAGTGCTAGGTTGGGATCCTCCTACGAGCAGTACTTC.

The J gene is TRBJ2-5, the V gene TRBV20-1, with TRBD2 matching 15 bases. J gave up 5 bases and V 3 bases, and 13 bases lay outside the gene matches. The CDR3 sequence is 18 residues long. Germline CDR1 is DFQATT and CDR2 is SNEGSKA (reference sequence). The CDR3 DNA follows: TGCAGTGCTAGCCCTCGGACTAGCGGGAGGGCCGGCTTGGAGACCCAGTACTTC. Its translation: CSASPRTSGRAGLETQYF.

This clonotype has a handful of counts. The chain uses TRBV5-1 and TRBJ2-1; D possibly corresponds to TRBD2 (6 bases). CDR1 is SGHRS, CDR2 YFSETQ, per germline. Trimming pared 5 bases from V and 0 bases from J, leaving 12 bases between. This CDR3 contains 15 residues. In DNA, the CDR3 is TGCGCCAGCAGATCTAGCGAGAGCTCCTACAATGAGCAGTTCTTC. It specifies CASRSSESSYNEQFF.

This clonotype has only a few counts. The rearrangement links TRBV20-1 to TRBJ2-1; 7 nucleotides match TRBD2. V lost 0 bases to trimming and J lost 8 bases; unmatched junction nucleotides: 13. Germline V lookup: CDR1 DFQATT, CDR2 SNEGSKA (reference sequence). CDR3 length equals 16 residues. DNA of the CDR3: TGCAGTGCTAGAGATCCCCTCGGGAGGACCGGAGATGAGCAGTTCTTC. Amino acid sequence: CSARDPLGRTGDEQFF.

In its sample, this clonotype was seen many times. The chain employs TRBV5-4 and TRBJ2-3; maybe TRBD2 (5 bases). The germline CDR1 and CDR2 sequences are SGHNT and YYREEE (reference sequence). This CDR3 contains 14 residues. V was trimmed by 2 bases and J by 5 bases, leaving 12 bases between them. CDR3 in DNA: TGTGCCAGCAGCTTTCGGGGAGCGGTAGATACGCAGTATTTT. Translation: CASSFRGAVDTQYF.

This clonotype has at least ten counts. At one end the junction does not follow the germline gene, possibly because of a read error. The chain uses TRBV7-2 and TRBJ2-7; 10 nucleotides match TRBD2. This CDR3 comprises 14 residues. CDR1 and CDR2 from the germline V gene are SGHTA and FQGNSA. CDR3 loop: CASSLAGVNYEQYF. CDR3 DNA sequence: TGTGCCAGCAGCCTAGCGGGAGTTAACTACGAGCAGTACTTC.

This rearrangement joins TRBV7-2 to TRBJ2-2; the match to TRBD2 covers 7 bases. The length of the CDR3 is 16 residues. CDR1 is SGHTA, CDR2 FQGNSA, per germline. With 7 bases clipped from V and 1 base from J, the junction kept 9 bases outside the gene matches. The CDR3 nucleotides read TGTGCCAGCATCTCCGGGAGGCCATTGAACACCGGGGAGCTGTTTTTT. It encodes CASISGRPLNTGELFF.